This T cell receptor beta chain was sequenced during a study of T-cell memory formation after mild COVID-19. Study-level background: Across donors, TCR clusters were largely donor specific. Findings and limits, study-wide: Of the contracting clones, CD4+ ones lay mainly in CM and EM, and CD8+ ones in EMRA. Cross-reactive memory seemingly joined, as some responding clones were found in pre-infection memory.

Via MiXCR, TCRdb re-called the 5' RACE reads, giving one row per CDR3 protein. Seen here are tens of thousands of distinct CDR3 sequences, about 9.4% observed once, and the top ten hold around 1.1%. With 6 bases removed from V and 4 bases from J, the gap between germline ends came to 18 bases. The CDR3 length is 15 residues. Germline-derived CDR1 and CDR2 are SGHRS and YFSETQ. Comments on this clonotype: Its cognate antigen is unknown.

This TCR derives from a man younger than 35 who had mild COVID-19 (a few samples of this study predate the infection). Cell type and time point are not known. What was sequenced was PBMCs or a T cell subset sorted from them (not recorded which). The chain is built from TRBV5-1 and TRBJ2-3; D is perhaps TRBD1 (6 bases). CDR3 amino acids: CASKDWGHSADTQYF. In nucleotides, the CDR3 is TGCGCCAGCAAAGACTGGGGGCATTCCGCAGATACGCAGTATTTT. Full variable domain (missing parts from reference TRBV5-1 and TRBJ2-3): KAGVTQTPRYLIKTRGQQVTLSCSPISGHRSVSWYQQTPGQGLQFLFEYFSETQRNKGNFPGRFSGRQFSNSRSEMNVSTLELGDSALYLCASKDWGHSADTQYFGPGTRLTVL.